The 4 T cell receptor beta chains presented below share a single source sample, sequenced in a study of blood T cell repertoires in COVID-19. The assay was immunoSEQ multiplex PCR, and TCRdb's table has in-frame clones only and misses some. The table shows 55,000 to 90,000 clones, with around 83% occurring only once. The specimen sequenced was peripheral blood. These receptors were collected from a man between 65 and 80 years old with active COVID-19.

V gene TRBV5-1 combines with J gene TRBJ2-5; D uncertain. The CDR3 covers 11 residues. V was clipped by 2 bases and J by 5 bases, with 4 bases between them. Germline CDR1 reads SGHRS; CDR2 reads YFSETQ. In nucleotides, the CDR3 is TGCGCCAGCAGCTTCGGGGAGACCCAGTACTTC. Encoded protein: CASSFGETQYF.

This clone was counted only a few times. The rearrangement links TRBV2 to TRBJ1-6; 7 bases match TRBD1. The CDR3 runs 14 residues. Germline V gene sequence: CDR1 SNHLY, CDR2 FYNNEI. V dropped 6 bases and J dropped 6; count of bases not matched to a gene: 5. The CDR3 region has the DNA TGTGCCAGCAGGCGGGACAGCCCTAATTCACCCCTCCACTTT. Its protein is CASRRDSPNSPLHF.

The chain employs TRBV2 and TRBJ2-1; perhaps TRBD1 as D (7 bases). There are 16 residues in the CDR3. Germline V gene lookup returns CDR1 SNHLY and CDR2 FYNNEI. Trimming removed 1 base from V and 3 bases from J, with 13 bases in between. CDR3 loop: CASSEVQGGSYNEQFF. CDR3 sequence (DNA): TGTGCCAGCAGTGAAGTGCAGGGGGGCAGCTACAATGAGCAGTTCTTC. The entire variable domain, with the rest obtained from reference TRBV2 and TRBJ2-1, is as follows: EPEVTQTPSHQVTQMGQEVILRCVPISNHLYFYWYRQILGQKVEFLVSFYNNEISEKSEIFDDQFSVERPDGSNFTLKIRSTKLEDSAMYFCASSEVQGGSYNEQFFGPGTRLTVL.

V gene TRBV6-5 combines with J gene TRBJ2-1; 7 bases are a match to TRBD1. The CDR3 extends over 15 amino acids. With 7 bases clipped from V and 0 bases from J, the junction kept 6 bases outside the gene matches. Germline loops: CDR1 MNHEY, CDR2 SVGAGI. The CDR3 here is CASNPDRRSYNEQFF. CDR3 DNA sequence: TGTGCCAGCAACCCGGACAGGCGCTCCTACAATGAGCAGTTCTTC.